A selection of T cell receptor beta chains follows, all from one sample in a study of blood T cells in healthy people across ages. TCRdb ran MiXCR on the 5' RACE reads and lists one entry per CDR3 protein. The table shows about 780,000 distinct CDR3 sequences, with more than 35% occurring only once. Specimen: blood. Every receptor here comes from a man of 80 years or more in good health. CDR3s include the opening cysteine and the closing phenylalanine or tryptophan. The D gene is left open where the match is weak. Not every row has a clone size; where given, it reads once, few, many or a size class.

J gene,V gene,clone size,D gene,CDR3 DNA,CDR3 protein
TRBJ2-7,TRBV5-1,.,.,TGCGCCTGCAGCCTTCTCGGGGACTCCTACGAGCAGTACTTC,CACSLLGDSYEQYF
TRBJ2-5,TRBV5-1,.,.,TGCGCCAGCGACCGGGACACGCAAGAGACCCAGTACTTC,CASDRDTQETQYF
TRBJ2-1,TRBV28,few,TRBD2,TGTGCCACCTCCCGAGCGGGGTCCTACAATGAGCAGTTCTTC,CATSRAGSYNEQFF
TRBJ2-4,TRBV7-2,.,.,TGTGCCAGCAGCTCCGGGACATCTAAAAACATTCAGTACTTC,CASSSGTSKNIQYF
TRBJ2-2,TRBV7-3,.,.,TGTGCCAGCAGCCGGGCCAGGAACACCGGGGAGCTGTTTTTT,CASSRARNTGELFF
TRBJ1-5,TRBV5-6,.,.,TGTGCCAGCAGCTTGGGCGGGCCCAATCAGCCCCAGCATTTT,CASSLGGPNQPQHF
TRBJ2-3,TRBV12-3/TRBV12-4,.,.,TGTACCAGCAGTTCGGACTCGCGCACAGATACGCAGTATTTT,CTSSSDSRTDTQYF
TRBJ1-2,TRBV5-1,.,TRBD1,TGCGCCAGCAGCCGGACAGGACGAAACTATGGCTACACCTTC,CASSRTGRNYGYTF
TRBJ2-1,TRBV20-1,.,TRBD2,TGCAGTAAAGTCGGCGGGGGATACAATGAGCAGTTCTTC,CSKVGGGYNEQFF
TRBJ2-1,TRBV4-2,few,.,TGTGCCAGCAGCCAAGATTGGCCAGGGGGGTCCAATGAGCAGTTCTTC,CASSQDWPGGSNEQFF
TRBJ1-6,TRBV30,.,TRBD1,TGTGCCAGCGACAGGGGGAATAATTCACCCCTCCACTTT,CASDRGNNSPLHF
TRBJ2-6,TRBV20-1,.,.,TGCAGTGCTAGAGAACAGGGGGGGCCCTCTGGGGCCAACGTCCTGACTTTC,CSAREQGGPSGANVLTF
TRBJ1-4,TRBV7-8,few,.,TGTGCCAGCAGCTTAGCAGATATACTGTTTTTT,CASSLADILFF
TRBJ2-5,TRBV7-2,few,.,TGTGCCAGCAGCTTAGCTAGCGCGGAGGTGGGGACCCAGTACTTC,CASSLASAEVGTQYF
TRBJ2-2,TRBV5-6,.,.,TGTGCCAGCAGCTTCCGGGCTACGAACACCGGGGAGCTGTTTTTT,CASSFRATNTGELFF
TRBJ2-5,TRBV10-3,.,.,TGTGCCATCCAAGAGGGGGAGACCCAGTACTTC,CAIQEGETQYF
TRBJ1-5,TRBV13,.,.,TGTGCCAGCAGCTTAGGGACAGGCGGAAATAGCAATCAGCCCCAGCATTTT,CASSLGTGGNSNQPQHF
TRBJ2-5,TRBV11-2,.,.,TGTGCCAGCACGGCAAGAGGAGTTCACAATGAGCAGTACTTC,CASTARGVHNEQYF
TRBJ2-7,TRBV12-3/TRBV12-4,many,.,TGTGCCAGCAGTTTCGGCCGTTCCTCCTACGAGCAGTACTTC,CASSFGRSSYEQYF
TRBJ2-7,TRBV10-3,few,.,TGTGCCATCAGTGATGGAAATGAGCAGTACTTC,CAISDGNEQYF
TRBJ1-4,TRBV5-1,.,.,TGCGCGAGCACTGGAGGGGCAGATGAAAAACTGTTTTTT,CASTGGADEKLFF
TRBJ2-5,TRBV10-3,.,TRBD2,TGTGCCATCAGCAGAACTAGCGGGGGGGACAATGAGCAGTACTTC,CAISRTSGGDNEQYF
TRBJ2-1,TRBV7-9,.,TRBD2,TGTGCCAGCAGCTCTACTACCAGGACTAGCGGAACCTACAATGAGCAGTTCTTC,CASSSTTRTSGTYNEQFF
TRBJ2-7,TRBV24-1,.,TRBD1,TGTGCCACCAGTGACTCCGACAGGGGCGGCGAGCAGTACTTC,CATSDSDRGGEQYF
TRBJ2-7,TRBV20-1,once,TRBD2,TGCAGTGCTAGCACGTCCTACGGGAGGGACTACGAGCAGTACTTC,CSASTSYGRDYEQYF
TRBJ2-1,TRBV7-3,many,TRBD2,TGTGCCAGCCTCCCGAGAGCGGGAGGGCCGAATGAGCAGTTCTTC,CASLPRAGGPNEQFF
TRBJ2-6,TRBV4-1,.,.,TGCGCCAGCAGGCAGGGAGTGGATCTCAGGGGGGCCAACGTCCTGACTTTC,CASRQGVDLRGANVLTF
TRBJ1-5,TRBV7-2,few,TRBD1,TGTGCCAGCAGCTTACAGGGACAGGGAATTCCTCAGCCCCAGCATTTT,CASSLQGQGIPQPQHF
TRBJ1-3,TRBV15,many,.,TGTGCCACCAGCAGATCCGGCGGGGGAAACACCATATATTTT,CATSRSGGGNTIYF
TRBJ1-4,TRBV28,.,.,TGTGCCAGCATAAGTGGTACAGAGGAAGGAAAACTGTTTTTT,CASISGTEEGKLFF
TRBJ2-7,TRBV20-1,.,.,TGCAGTGCTAGTACAAACAGGGTAATCTACGAGCAGTACTTC,CSASTNRVIYEQYF
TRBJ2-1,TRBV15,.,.,TGTGCCACCAGCAACCGACAGGCCTACAATGAGCAGTTCTTC,CATSNRQAYNEQFF
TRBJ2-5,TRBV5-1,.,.,TGCGCCAGCAGCTTGAATCCCGTCGTCGGCCAAGAGACCCAGTACTTC,CASSLNPVVGQETQYF
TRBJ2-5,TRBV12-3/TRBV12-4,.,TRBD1,TGTGCCAGCAGTTTAGGGATAACAGGGGGGATCAGGGAGACCCAGTACTTC,CASSLGITGGIRETQYF
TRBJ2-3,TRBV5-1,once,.,TGCGCCAGCAGCTTGAACGTTCAGGGTCCATCAGATACGCAGTATTTT,CASSLNVQGPSDTQYF
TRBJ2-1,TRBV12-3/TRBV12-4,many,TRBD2,TGTGCCAGCAGCGGACTAGCGGGAGGTGAGCAGTTCTTC,CASSGLAGGEQFF
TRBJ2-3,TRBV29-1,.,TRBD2,TGCAGCGGACTAGCGGGAGGGCCCGGAGATACGCAGTATTTT,CSGLAGGPGDTQYF
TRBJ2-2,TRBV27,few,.,TGTGCCAGCAGGATCGGACAGACGAACACCGGGGAGCTGTTTTTT,CASRIGQTNTGELFF
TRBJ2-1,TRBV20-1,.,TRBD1,TGCAGTGCTAGAGTCGGGACAGGGAGGCCCCAAGAGACCCAGTTCTTC,CSARVGTGRPQETQFF
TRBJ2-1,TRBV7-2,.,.,TGTGCCAGCAGCTTACAGCCAACCTTCGCCGAGCAGTTCTTC,CASSLQPTFAEQFF
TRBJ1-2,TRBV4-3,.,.,TGCGCCAGCAGCCCGGGGGACAACCGCTATGGCTACACCTTC,CASSPGDNRYGYTF
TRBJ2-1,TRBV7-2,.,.,TGTGCCAGCAGCGTGTGGCGCTTGAATGAGCAGTTCTTC,CASSVWRLNEQFF
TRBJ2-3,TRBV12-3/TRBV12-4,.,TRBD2,TGTGCCAGCAGACCAAGCGGGAGGGCCCGGGATACGCAGTATTTT,CASRPSGRARDTQYF
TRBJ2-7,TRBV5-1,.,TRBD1,TGCGCCAGCAGGCCCGGGACAGGAGGCGAGCAGTACTTC,CASRPGTGGEQYF
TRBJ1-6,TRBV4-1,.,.,TGCGCCAGCAGCCAAATCCCCAGACGGGAGAGCTCCTATAATTCACCCCTCCACTTT,CASSQIPRRESSYNSPLHF